Given below is one T cell receptor (beta chain) in context. Data came from immunoSEQ multiplex PCR; TCRdb stores just in-frame clones and leaves some out. The table records around 340,000 clones, around nine tenths of them present only once. The junction had 8 bases not matched to a gene; V was cut back by 5 bases and J by 5 bases. This CDR3 region has 16 residues. Germline V CDR1 and CDR2: SGHTA, FQGNSA. This sample is part of a study of blood T cell repertoires in COVID-19. The sample comprised PBMCs or T cells enriched from blood (not recorded which). The clonotype was recovered from a woman in her twenties or thirties who had been exposed to COVID-19. The chain employs TRBV7-2 and TRBJ2-5, with 13 bases matching TRBD2. DNA of the CDR3: TGTGCCAGCAGCAGCGGACTAGCGGGAGCGGGGGAGACCCAGTACTTC. Translating gives CASSSGLAGAGETQYF. The variable domain in full, completed from reference TRBV7-2 and TRBJ2-5, reads GAGVSQSPSNKVTEKGKDVELRCDPISGHTALYWYRQSLGQGLEFLIYFQGNSAPDKSGLPSDRFSAERTGGSVSTLTIQRTQQEDSAVYLCASSSGLAGAGETQYFGPGTRLLVL.